A selection of T cell receptor beta chains follows, all from one sample in a study of cytomegalovirus exposure and HLA in healthy donors. TCRdb's table, derived via immunoSEQ multiplex PCR, lists solely in-frame clones and lacks some. Of about 220,000 clones in the sample, around 75% were seen once. The sequencing sample was made of PBMCs. All receptors derive from a woman under 40 in good health and CMV-seronegative. Each CDR3 is given with its conserved first and last residue. D genes are given only for firm matches. Size is omitted from some rows. Given values are once, few, many or a class for expanded clones.

size: -
J: TRBJ2-1
V: TRBV4-1
D: TRBD1
CDR3: CASSQTDRGLYNEQFF
DNA: TGCGCCAGCAGCCAGACGGACAGGGGGCTGTACAATGAGCAGTTCTTC

size: -
J: TRBJ2-7
V: TRBV6-1
D: -
CDR3: CASSRQSSYEQYF
DNA: TGTGCCAGCAGTCGACAGAGCTCCTACGAGCAGTACTTC

size: -
J: TRBJ2-2
V: TRBV5-1
D: TRBD2
CDR3: CASKGTTGAGELFF
DNA: TGCGCCAGCAAAGGGACTACGGGGGCCGGGGAGCTGTTTTTT

size: -
J: TRBJ1-2
V: TRBV6-6
D: -
CDR3: CASSYSQDSYGYTF
DNA: TGTGCCAGCAGTTACTCCCAGGACAGCTATGGCTACACCTTC

size: once
J: TRBJ2-7
V: TRBV7-6
D: TRBD1
CDR3: CASSRPGTGFSEQYF
DNA: TGTGCCAGCAGCCGGCCCGGGACAGGTTTCTCCGAGCAGTACTTC

size: few
J: TRBJ2-5
V: TRBV7-2
D: -
CDR3: CASSPQGGGTQYF
DNA: TGTGCCAGCAGCCCTCAAGGGGGGGGGACCCAGTACTTC

size: -
J: TRBJ2-7
V: TRBV5-1
D: -
CDR3: CASSLMGAALSYEQYF
DNA: TGCGCCAGCAGCTTGATGGGGGCGGCCCTCTCCTACGAGCAGTACTTC

size: -
J: TRBJ2-5
V: TRBV10-3
D: -
CDR3: CAISDIQRGQETQYF
DNA: TGTGCCATCAGCGATATCCAACGGGGGCAAGAGACCCAGTACTTC

size: -
J: TRBJ1-1
V: TRBV11-3
D: -
CDR3: CASSFRGNTEAFF
DNA: TGTGCCAGCAGCTTCCGGGGGAACACTGAAGCTTTCTTT

size: once
J: TRBJ1-1
V: TRBV30
D: -
CDR3: CAWIIRRTAFF
DNA: TGTGCCTGGATAATCAGGAGGACGGCTTTCTTT

size: -
J: TRBJ1-1
V: TRBV30
D: TRBD1
CDR3: CAWNDRDRKAFF
DNA: TGTGCCTGGAATGACAGGGATCGAAAAGCTTTCTTT

size: -
J: TRBJ2-7
V: TRBV13
D: TRBD2
CDR3: CASSGGGNEQYF
DNA: TGTGCCAGCAGCGGGGGAGGGAACGAGCAGTACTTC

size: -
J: TRBJ1-2
V: TRBV6-5
D: -
CDR3: CASGQPNYGYTF
DNA: TGTGCCAGCGGACAGCCTAACTATGGCTACACCTTC

size: few
J: TRBJ1-5
V: TRBV15
D: -
CDR3: CATSRVGEGTQPQHF
DNA: TGTGCCACCAGCAGAGTAGGAGAGGGAACTCAGCCCCAGCATTTT

size: -
J: TRBJ1-1
V: TRBV4-1
D: -
CDR3: CASSQSQVFTEAFF
DNA: TGCGCCAGCAGCCAAAGCCAGGTTTTCACTGAAGCTTTCTTT

size: many
J: TRBJ2-1
V: TRBV4-1
D: TRBD2
CDR3: CASSQETTSGSNEQFF
DNA: TGCGCCAGCAGCCAAGAAACCACTAGCGGGAGCAATGAGCAGTTCTTC

size: -
J: TRBJ1-5
V: TRBV6-1
D: TRBD1
CDR3: CASNYRGAQPQHF
DNA: TGTGCCAGCAACTACAGGGGGGCTCAGCCCCAGCATTTT

size: -
J: TRBJ2-7
V: TRBV5-1
D: -
CDR3: CASSFGLNLYEQYF
DNA: TGCGCCAGCAGCTTCGGACTCAACCTCTACGAGCAGTACTTC

size: once
J: TRBJ1-3
V: TRBV19
D: -
CDR3: CASTESLSSGNTIYF
DNA: TGTGCCAGTACAGAATCTTTGTCCTCTGGAAACACCATATATTTT

size: few
J: TRBJ2-7
V: TRBV7-9
D: -
CDR3: CASSFGDMGYEQYF
DNA: TGTGCCAGCAGCTTCGGGGACATGGGGTACGAGCAGTACTTC

size: -
J: TRBJ2-7
V: TRBV27
D: TRBD1
CDR3: CASSPPWTGDPVTYEQYF
DNA: TGTGCCAGCAGTCCACCCTGGACAGGGGACCCTGTAACCTACGAGCAGTACTTC

size: -
J: TRBJ2-7
V: TRBV29-1
D: -
CDR3: CSVTLRTDSPYEQYF
DNA: TGCAGCGTCACCCTACGGACAGATAGCCCCTACGAGCAGTACTTC

size: -
J: TRBJ1-3
V: TRBV14
D: TRBD1
CDR3: CASSQEMGQVSGNTIYF
DNA: TGTGCCAGCAGCCAAGAAATGGGACAGGTCTCTGGAAACACCATATATTTT

size: -
J: TRBJ1-2
V: TRBV6-6
D: TRBD1
CDR3: CASSYPPGQDNYGYTF
DNA: TGTGCCAGCAGTTACCCACCGGGACAGGATAACTATGGCTACACCTTC

size: -
J: TRBJ2-7
V: TRBV30
D: -
CDR3: CAWSVGAGKLYEQYF
DNA: TGTGCCTGGAGTGTAGGGGCAGGGAAACTCTACGAGCAGTACTTC

size: few
J: TRBJ2-7
V: TRBV27
D: TRBD1
CDR3: CASSPLGQGAYEQYF
DNA: TGTGCCAGCAGTCCCCTTGGACAGGGGGCTTACGAGCAGTACTTC

size: once
J: TRBJ2-5
V: TRBV30
D: TRBD2
CDR3: CAWSVGAGWETQYF
DNA: TGTGCCTGGAGTGTAGGAGCGGGGTGGGAGACCCAGTACTTC

size: -
J: TRBJ1-6
V: TRBV7-9
D: TRBD1
CDR3: CASSPGTAPADSPLHF
DNA: TGTGCCAGCAGCCCAGGGACAGCTCCCGCTGATTCACCCCTCCACTTT

size: few
J: TRBJ2-2
V: TRBV11-2
D: TRBD2
CDR3: CASSLGLAGYTGELFF
DNA: TGTGCCAGCAGCTTAGGACTAGCGGGATACACCGGGGAGCTGTTTTTT

size: few
J: TRBJ1-2
V: TRBV5-5
D: -
CDR3: CASSLPGVYGYTF
DNA: TGTGCCAGCAGCTTGCCAGGGGTCTATGGCTACACCTTC

size: -
J: TRBJ2-4
V: TRBV27
D: TRBD1
CDR3: CASSHRDRNIQYF
DNA: TGTGCCAGCAGCCATAGGGACAGAAACATTCAGTACTTC

size: once
J: TRBJ1-5
V: TRBV11-2
D: -
CDR3: CASSLVRGIGQPQHF
DNA: TGTGCCAGCAGCTTAGTTAGGGGGATAGGTCAGCCCCAGCATTTT

size: -
J: TRBJ2-7
V: TRBV4-2
D: -
CDR3: CASSQEWQGSYEQYF
DNA: TGTGCCAGCAGCCAAGAGTGGCAGGGGTCCTACGAGCAGTACTTC

size: -
J: TRBJ2-7
V: TRBV2
D: -
CDR3: CASSVPSSYEQYF
DNA: TGTGCCAGCAGTGTTCCCAGCTCCTACGAGCAGTACTTC

size: -
J: TRBJ2-7
V: TRBV10-3
D: TRBD1
CDR3: CATIDRAYEQYF
DNA: TGTGCCACCATCGACAGGGCCTACGAGCAGTACTTC

size: -
J: TRBJ1-2
V: TRBV4-1
D: -
CDR3: CASSPSINYGYTF
DNA: TGCGCCAGCAGCCCCAGTATTAACTATGGCTACACCTTC

size: few
J: TRBJ2-4
V: TRBV9
D: -
CDR3: CASSVADGLAKNIQYF
DNA: TGTGCCAGCAGCGTAGCGGATGGGCTAGCCAAAAACATTCAGTACTTC

size: -
J: TRBJ2-7
V: TRBV11-3
D: TRBD1
CDR3: CASSHRDREYEQYF
DNA: TGTGCCAGCAGCCACCGGGACAGGGAGTACGAGCAGTACTTC

size: -
J: TRBJ2-5
V: TRBV5-1
D: -
CDR3: CASSLLRGETQYF
DNA: TGCGCCAGCAGCTTGCTCCGAGGTGAGACCCAGTACTTC

size: -
J: TRBJ1-3
V: TRBV2
D: TRBD1
CDR3: CASSGQGAGNTIYF
DNA: TGTGCCAGCAGCGGACAGGGGGCAGGAAACACCATATATTTT

size: -
J: TRBJ2-3
V: TRBV6-5
D: -
CDR3: CASSQGADTQYF
DNA: TGTGCCAGCTCTCAAGGGGCAGATACGCAGTATTTT